These 30 T cell receptor beta chains were all obtained from the same sample, sequenced in a study of cytomegalovirus exposure and HLA in healthy donors. Vbeta (60) and Jbeta (13) primers were used in the PCR. Here immunoSEQ multiplex PCR was the method, and the copy in TCRdb shows in-frame clones only, minus some. The sample gives approximately 150,000 clones, approximately 78% of which show up once; less than 3% is in the top ten. Sequenced input: PBMCs. All receptors derive from a woman under 30 in good health and CMV-seropositive.

The chain joins TRBV5-5 to TRBJ1-5, with D maybe TRBD1 (5 bases). Trimming cost V 0 bases and J 5 bases, with 12 bases left between them. The length of the CDR3 is 15 residues. In germline, CDR1 is SGHKS, CDR2 YYEKEE (reference sequence). CDR3 nucleotide sequence: TGTGCCAGCAGCTTGGATTCGTCGGGGGATCAGCCCCAGCATTTT. Amino acid sequence: CASSLDSSGDQPQHF.

This chain connects TRBV18 to TRBJ2-6; D not resolved. The CDR3 contains 11 residues. V dropped 6 bases and J dropped 7 bases, with 4 bases sitting between them. Germline CDR1 reads KGHSH; CDR2 reads LQKENI. The CDR3 loop reads CASSSANVLTF. CDR3 bases: TGTGCCAGCTCGTCAGCCAACGTCCTGACTTTC.

The chain links TRBV9 to TRBJ1-2; D ambiguous. This CDR3 has 14 amino acids. Germline-derived CDR1 and CDR2 are SGDLS and YYNGEE. The ends were cut back, 4 bases at V and 1 base at J, with 11 bases in the middle. Here the CDR3 reads CASSPGIDNYGYTF. As DNA, the CDR3 is TGTGCCAGCAGCCCAGGAATAGATAACTATGGCTACACCTTC.

The CDR3 reads CASKKDRENQPQHF. The CDR3 DNA is TGTGCCAGCAAAAAAGACAGGGAAAATCAGCCCCAGCATTTT. The chain joins TRBV28 to TRBJ1-5; TRBD1 matches 7 bases. Germline loops: CDR1 MDHEN, CDR2 SYDVKM. CDR3 length equals 14 residues. V shed 7 bases, J shed 4 bases, and the junction held 7 bases outside the gene matches.

CDR3: CASSLQVWGQNTEAFF. The CDR3 region has the DNA TGCGCCAGCAGCTTGCAGGTCTGGGGGCAAAACACTGAAGCTTTCTTT. The chain has TRBV5-1 and TRBJ1-1; D may be TRBD1 (6 bases). The CDR3 sequence is 16 residues long. Germline CDR1 is SGHRS and CDR2 is YFSETQ. V lost 1 base to trimming and J lost 2 bases, with 15 bases between them.

In DNA, the CDR3 is TGTGCCAGCAGCCGAGGACAGGCAAACACTGAAGCTTTCTTT. Translation gives CASSRGQANTEAFF. J is TRBJ1-1 and V is TRBV28; 7 bases line up with TRBD1. Looked up from germline, CDR1 is MDHEN and CDR2 is SYDVKM. The CDR3 totals 14 residues. The V gene end was trimmed by 6 bases and the J gene end by 2 bases; junction bases not matched to a gene: 6.

This chain links TRBV28 with TRBJ1-5; TRBD1 might be the D (6 bases). The CDR3 has 15 amino acids. The V gene's germline CDR1 is MDHEN and CDR2 SYDVKM. V lost 3 bases to trimming and J lost 6 bases, with 15 bases between them. The CDR3 DNA sequence: TGTGCCAGCAGTTTTGGCGGGGGCGGGAGTCAGCCCCAGCATTTT. Residues: CASSFGGGGSQPQHF.

The chain uses TRBV11-2 and TRBJ1-1; 9 bases are a match to TRBD1. Germline values: CDR1 SGHAT, CDR2 FQNNGV. With 2 bases clipped from V and 5 bases from J, the junction kept 15 bases outside the gene matches. CDR3 length: 18 amino acids. CDR3 nucleotides: TGTGCCAGCAGCTTAAAGGTGCCGGACAGGGGCCTTAGAACTGAAGCTTTCTTT. This encodes CASSLKVPDRGLRTEAFF.

This rearrangement joins TRBV7-9 to TRBJ2-2; TRBD1 aligns across 10 bases. Germline V CDR1 and CDR2: SEHNR, FQNEAQ (reference sequence). The trim removed 3 bases at V and 4 bases at J, leaving 5 bases unmatched. This CDR3 spans 16 amino acids. This CDR3 is CASSFGQGVGTGELFF. CDR3 coding DNA: TGTGCCAGCAGCTTCGGACAGGGGGTAGGCACCGGGGAGCTGTTTTTT.

This rearrangement joins TRBV2 to TRBJ1-1, with 8 bases lining up with TRBD1. Losses at the gene ends were 10 bases for V and 0 bases for J; bases not matched to a gene: 10. Germline-derived CDR1 and CDR2 are SNHLY and FYNNEI. The CDR3 is made up of 15 amino acids. The CDR3 DNA is TGTGCCATCAGACAGGGGACGGTCATGAACACTGAAGCTTTCTTT. This translates into CAIRQGTVMNTEAFF.

The rearrangement uses TRBV2 and TRBJ1-6; a possible D gene is TRBD1 (6 bases). V lost 9 bases, J lost 2 bases, and 11 bases lay in between. The CDR3 is 14 amino acids. Germline-derived CDR1 and CDR2 are SNHLY and FYNNEI. In DNA form, the CDR3 reads TGTGCCAGAGGACAGCCAACCTATAATTCACCCCTCCACTTT. Its protein is CARGQPTYNSPLHF.

This clone was picked up one time. This chain joins TRBV4-1 and TRBJ2-1; 11 bases line up with TRBD2. From germline, CDR1 is MGHRA and CDR2 YSYEKL. After removal of 0 bases from V and 5 bases from J, the junction contained 3 bases not matched to a gene. The CDR3 covers 16 residues. DNA of the CDR3: TGCGCCAGCAGCCAAGATAGCGGGGGGGGAAACAATGAGCAGTTCTTC. Protein sequence: CASSQDSGGGNNEQFF.

The sample holds a few counts of this clone. The rearrangement joins TRBV9 to TRBJ2-6, with 7 bases aligning to TRBD1. V dropped 0 bases and J dropped 1; count of bases not matched to a gene: 4. The CDR3 length is 17 residues. In germline, CDR1 is SGDLS, CDR2 YYNGEE. CDR3 DNA sequence: TGTGCCAGCAGCGTAGGGACAGGCAAATCTGGGGCCAACGTCCTGACTTTC. This sequence encodes CASSVGTGKSGANVLTF. The entire variable domain, with the rest obtained from reference TRBV9 and TRBJ2-6, is as follows: DSGVTQTPKHLITATGQRVTLRCSPRSGDLSVYWYQQSLDQGLQFLIQYYNGEERAKGNILERFSAQQFPDLHSELNLSSLELGDSALYFCASSVGTGKSGANVLTFGAGSRLTVL.

This clone was observed a handful of times. The J gene is TRBJ1-2, the V gene TRBV19, with 9 bases that match TRBD1. This CDR3 has 13 amino acids. Trimming took 5 bases from V and 7 from J; bases not matched to a gene: 5. Germline CDR1 and CDR2: LNHDA and SQIVND (reference sequence). Here the CDR3 DNA reads TGTGCCAGTAGTTCCCGGGACAGGGCTGGCTACACCTTC. Translated, it gives CASSSRDRAGYTF.

The genes are TRBV18 and TRBJ2-5; 8 nucleotides match TRBD1. The germline V gene encodes CDR1 KGHSH and CDR2 LQKENI. V lost 0 bases, J lost 2 bases, and 2 bases stayed unmatched. The CDR3 spans 15 residues. The CDR3, as DNA: TGTGCCAGCTCACCACCCAGGGGGCAACAAGAGACCCAGTACTTC. Its protein is CASSPPRGQQETQYF.

The V gene is TRBV5-6, the J gene TRBJ1-2, with TRBD1 matching 7 bases. CDR1 and CDR2 (germline): SGHDT, YYEEEE. This CDR3 region has 15 residues. V lost 4 bases and J lost 3; bases outside the gene matches: 9. The CDR3 nucleotides are TGTGCCAGCAGCGAAACAGGGGTTATAGACTATGGCTACACCTTC. This gives the protein CASSETGVIDYGYTF.

CDR3 nucleotides: TGCGCCAGCGGACCGGGAGGGACGACTGAAGCTTTCTTT. The encoded protein is CASGPGGTTEAFF. This chain uses TRBV5-1 with TRBJ1-1, with a tentative D call TRBD1 (5 bases). V shed 7 bases and J shed 5 bases, with 15 bases lying between them. Germline CDR1 SGHRS, CDR2 YFSETQ. This CDR3 comprises 13 residues.

The V and J genes are TRBV21-1 and TRBJ2-7; the D call in the table, TRBD1, was not verified against the DNA. TRBV21-1 is a pseudogene. The CDR3 runs to 13 residues. DNA of the CDR3: TGTGCCAGCAGCAACCATGGCCCCTACGAGCAGTACTTC. Its protein is CASSNHGPYEQYF.

V and J are TRBV19 and TRBJ1-5; unclear D gene. Germline-derived CDR1 and CDR2 are LNHDA and SQIVND (reference sequence). V was shortened by 3 bases and J by 6 bases, with 15 bases between the two germline ends. The CDR3 is made up of 15 amino acids. The CDR3 loop reads CASSILDSARQPQHF. The DNA for the CDR3 is TGTGCCAGTAGTATCCTCGATTCCGCGCGTCAGCCCCAGCATTTT. Full variable domain (missing parts from reference TRBV19 and TRBJ1-5): DGGITQSPKYLFRKEGQNVTLSCEQNLNHDAMYWYRQDPGQGLRLIYYSQIVNDFQKGDIAEGYSVSREKKESFPLTVTSAQKNPTAFYLCASSILDSARQPQHFGDGTRLSIL.

In its sample, this clone was seen once. The gene calls are TRBV15 and TRBJ2-5; 7 bases agree with TRBD2. CDR1 LNHNV and CDR2 YYDKDF come from the germline V gene (reference sequence). The V and J ends lost 5 bases and 5 bases, in that order; junction bases with no gene match: 11. This CDR3 contains 15 residues. This CDR3 reads CATSERGGTEETQYF. CDR3 DNA sequence: TGTGCCACCAGCGAAAGGGGAGGGACTGAGGAGACCCAGTACTTC. Looking up the rest from reference TRBV15 and TRBJ2-5 gives the full variable domain: DAMVIQNPRYQVTQFGKPVTLSCSQTLNHNVMYWYQQKSSQAPKLLFHYYDKDFNNEADTPDNFQSRRPNTSFCFLDIRSPGLGDTAMYLCATSERGGTEETQYFGPGTRLLVL.

The chain has TRBV19 and TRBJ2-3; 8 bases agree with TRBD2. The germline CDR1 and CDR2 sequences are LNHDA and SQIVND (reference sequence). Trimming removed 5 bases from V and 0 bases from J; junction bases left unmatched: 4. This CDR3 is built from 15 residues. The CDR3 DNA reads TGTGCCAGTAGTCCTACGGGGGGGAGCACAGATACGCAGTATTTT. It is translated as CASSPTGGSTDTQYF.

The CDR3 DNA follows: TGTGCCAGCAGTGTACGTCAGGGATCGGATAATTCACCCCTCCACTTT. It translates to CASSVRQGSDNSPLHF. This sequence joins TRBV6-1 and TRBJ1-6; a weak D match, TRBD1 (5 bases). The CDR3 consists of 16 residues. The germline gives CDR1 MNHNS, CDR2 SASEGT. Trimming shortened V by 4 bases and J by 5 bases, and 15 bases separated the two germline ends.

V and J are TRBV4-1 and TRBJ1-2; D is unclear. Germline values: CDR1 MGHRA, CDR2 YSYEKL. With 1 base removed from V and 10 bases from J, the gap between germline ends came to 16 bases. This CDR3 is built from 14 residues. The CDR3 nucleotides read TGCGCCAGCAGCCAAGGTTCGCCACGGGATGTCTACACCTTC. Protein sequence: CASSQGSPRDVYTF.

CDR3 loop: CASSLRQENTEAFF. CDR3 bases: TGTGCCAGCTCATTACGACAGGAGAACACTGAAGCTTTCTTT. V gene TRBV18 combines with J gene TRBJ1-1; D is perhaps TRBD1 (6 bases). Looked up from germline, CDR1 is KGHSH and CDR2 is LQKENI. V dropped 5 bases and J dropped 1 base, with 11 bases sitting between them. The CDR3 runs to 14 residues. The whole variable domain, filled in from reference TRBV18 and TRBJ1-1, reads NAGVMQNPRHLVRRRGQEARLRCSPMKGHSHVYWYRQLPEEGLKFMVYLQKENIIDESGMPKERFSAEFPKEGPSILRIQQVVRGDSAAYFCASSLRQENTEAFFGQGTRLTVV.

As to this clone: Other DNA sequences in the sample encode the same CDR3. The CDR3 coding sequence is TGCGCCAGCAGCTCCCGGACAGGTTACAATGAGCAGTTCTTC. Amino acids: CASSSRTGYNEQFF. This chain joins TRBV5-1 and TRBJ2-1; 7 positions agree with TRBD1. The CDR3 consists of 14 residues. Germline trimming cut 3 bases from V and 4 bases from J; bases unmatched to any gene: 4. CDR1 is SGHRS and CDR2 is YFSETQ in the germline V gene.

This chain uses TRBV6-4 with TRBJ2-2; D is unresolved. V was shortened by 5 bases and J by 3 bases, with 7 bases between the two germline ends. The CDR3 contains 13 residues. Germline V gene lookup returns CDR1 MRHNA and CDR2 SNTAGT. CDR3: CASSHADTGELFF. The CDR3 nucleotides read TGTGCCAGCAGTCACGCGGACACCGGGGAGCTGTTTTTT.

Notes on this clone: An end of the junction does not agree with germline; a read error may underlie this. V is TRBV18 and J is TRBJ1-5, with 7 bases fitting TRBD1. This CDR3 has 14 amino acids. Germline CDR1 reads KGHSH; CDR2 reads LQKENI. For the CDR3, the DNA is TGTGCCAGCTCACCGGACAGGTCCAATCGGCCCCAGCATTTT. Amino acids: CASSPDRSNRPQHF.

This chain uses TRBV11-2 with TRBJ2-7; 9 nucleotides match TRBD1. The CDR3 contains 16 residues. The V and J ends lost 5 bases and 0 bases, in that order; junction bases with no gene match: 8. Germline V CDR1 and CDR2: SGHAT, FQNNGV. In DNA, the CDR3 is TGTGCCAGCAGCCCATCGGGACAGGGATACTCCTACGAGCAGTACTTC. This gives the protein CASSPSGQGYSYEQYF.

The chain recombines TRBV5-1 with TRBJ1-2; 12 bases align to TRBD1. CDR3 length: 16 residues. Germline CDR1 SGHRS, CDR2 YFSETQ. Losses at the gene ends were 1 base for V and 8 bases for J; bases not matched to a gene: 9. Here the CDR3 reads CASSLTGQGADRGYTF. DNA of the CDR3: TGCGCCAGCAGCTTGACGGGACAGGGGGCTGATCGGGGCTACACCTTC.

This sequence joins TRBV28 and TRBJ1-5, with no clear D. Trimming stripped 8 bases from V and 3 bases from J, with 11 bases between. The CDR3 sequence is 13 residues long. Germline lookup yields CDR1 MDHEN and CDR2 SYDVKM. The CDR3 DNA follows: TGTGCCAGCGTTTCCCCAAACAATCAGCCCCAGCATTTT. Protein: CASVSPNNQPQHF.